One sample yielded the 6 T cell receptor beta chains listed below, sequenced in a study of CD8+ T cells in alopecia areata. Reverse transcription of extracted RNA yielded cDNA, which provided the sequencing template. The assay was immunoSEQ multiplex PCR, and TCRdb's table has in-frame clones only and misses some. The sample has approximately 150,000 clones, less than 70% seen once. Treatment indicated: oral pan-JAK inhibitor, 5-10 mg twice daily. Specimen: CD4+ T cells sorted from blood, collected at week 24, from a patient treated with tofacitinib. These receptors all come from a human donor with alopecia areata.

The chain is built from TRBV5-1 and TRBJ2-3, with D possibly called TRBD1 or TRBD2 (5 bases each). This CDR3 comprises 14 residues. Trimming took off 5 bases at V and 2 bases at J, with 12 bases between the two ends. The V gene's germline CDR1 is SGHRS and CDR2 YFSETQ. The CDR3 DNA sequence: TGCGCCAGCAGTAGACAGAGGGCCACAGATACGCAGTATTTT. Protein sequence: CASSRQRATDTQYF. The whole variable domain, remainder taken from reference TRBV5-1 and TRBJ2-3, is KAGVTQTPRYLIKTRGQQVTLSCSPISGHRSVSWYQQTPGQGLQFLFEYFSETQRNKGNFPGRFSGRQFSNSRSEMNVSTLELGDSALYLCASSRQRATDTQYFGPGTRLTVL.

This clone showed up just a few times. The chain carries TRBV19 and TRBJ1-1; 8 bases are a match to TRBD1. Germline assignment: CDR1 LNHDA and CDR2 SQIVND (reference sequence). The ends lost 5 bases at V and 0 bases at J; junction bases unmatched: 5. The CDR3 has 15 residues. The CDR3: CASSPGTGMNTEAFF. The DNA for the CDR3 is TGTGCCAGTAGTCCAGGGACAGGCATGAACACTGAAGCTTTCTTT.

The chain recombines TRBV27 with TRBJ2-1; perhaps D is TRBD1 or TRBD2 (5 bases each). Deletions cut 0 bases from V and 4 bases from J, with 10 bases between. Germline V gene lookup returns CDR1 MNHEY and CDR2 SMNVEV (reference sequence). This CDR3 region has 15 residues. The CDR3 region is CASSLSGDVYNEQFF. The CDR3 coding sequence is TGTGCCAGCAGTTTATCAGGGGACGTATACAATGAGCAGTTCTTC.

The V call is TRBV30, the J call TRBJ1-5, with TRBD1 identical over 9 bases. Losses at the gene ends were 4 bases for V and 4 bases for J; bases not matched to a gene: 5. This CDR3 has 14 amino acids. Looked up from germline, CDR1 is GTSNPN and CDR2 is SVGIG (reference sequence). CDR3 bases: TGTGCCTGGACCAGGACAGGGGCTAATCAGCCCCAGCATTTT. Its translation: CAWTRTGANQPQHF. The full variable domain, in which reference TRBV30 and TRBJ1-5 provide the parts outside the CDR3, is SQTIHQWPATLVQPVGSPLSLECTVEGTSNPNLYWYRQAAGRGLQLLFYSVGIGQISSEVPQNLSASRPQDRQFILSSKKLLLSDSGFYLCAWTRTGANQPQHFGDGTRLSIL.

This sequence joins TRBV30 and TRBJ2-1, with D perhaps TRBD1 or TRBD2 (6 bases each). Germline V gene data show CDR1 as GTSNPN and CDR2 as SVGIG (reference sequence). CDR3 length: 11 amino acids. The V and J ends lost 5 bases and 6 bases respectively, with 8 bases between them. Here the CDR3 reads CAWGGLNEQFF. CDR3 DNA: TGTGCCTGGGGGGGGCTCAATGAGCAGTTCTTC.

The chain uses TRBV6-1 and TRBJ2-3; D is ambiguous. There are 13 residues in the CDR3. Trimming stripped 9 bases from V and 6 bases from J, with 16 bases between. Germline loops: CDR1 MNHNS, CDR2 SASEGT. The CDR3 reads CASRAAMSDTQYF. Here the CDR3 DNA reads TGTGCCAGTCGGGCTGCCATGTCGGATACGCAGTATTTT.